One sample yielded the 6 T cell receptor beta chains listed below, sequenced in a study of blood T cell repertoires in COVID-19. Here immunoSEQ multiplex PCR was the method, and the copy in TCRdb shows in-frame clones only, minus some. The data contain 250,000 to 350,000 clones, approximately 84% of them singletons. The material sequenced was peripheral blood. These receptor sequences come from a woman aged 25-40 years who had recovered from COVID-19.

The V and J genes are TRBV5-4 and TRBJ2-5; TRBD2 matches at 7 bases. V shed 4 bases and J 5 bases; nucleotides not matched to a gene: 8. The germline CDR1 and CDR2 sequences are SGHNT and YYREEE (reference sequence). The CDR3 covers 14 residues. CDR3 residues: CASSLRAGAETQYF. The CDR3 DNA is TGTGCCAGCAGCCTACGGGCGGGAGCGGAGACCCAGTACTTC. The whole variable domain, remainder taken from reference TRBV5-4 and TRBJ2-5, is ETGVTQSPTHLIKTRGQQVTLRCSSQSGHNTVSWYQQALGQGPQFIFQYYREEENGRGNFPPRFSGLQFPNYSSELNVNALELDDSALYLCASSLRAGAETQYFGPGTRLLVL.

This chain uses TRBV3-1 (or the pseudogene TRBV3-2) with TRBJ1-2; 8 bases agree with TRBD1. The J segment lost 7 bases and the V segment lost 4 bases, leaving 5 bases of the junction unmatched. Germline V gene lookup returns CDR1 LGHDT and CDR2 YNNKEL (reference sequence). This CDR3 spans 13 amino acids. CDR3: CASSRTGRGGYTF. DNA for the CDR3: TGTGCCAGCAGCCGGACAGGGAGGGGTGGCTACACCTTC.

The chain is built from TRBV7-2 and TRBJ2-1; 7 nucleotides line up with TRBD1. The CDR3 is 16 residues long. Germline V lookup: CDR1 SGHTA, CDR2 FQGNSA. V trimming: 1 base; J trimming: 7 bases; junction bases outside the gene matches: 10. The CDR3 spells CASSLDTGQSLNEQFF. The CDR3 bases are TGTGCCAGCAGCTTAGACACGGGACAGTCGTTAAATGAGCAGTTCTTC.

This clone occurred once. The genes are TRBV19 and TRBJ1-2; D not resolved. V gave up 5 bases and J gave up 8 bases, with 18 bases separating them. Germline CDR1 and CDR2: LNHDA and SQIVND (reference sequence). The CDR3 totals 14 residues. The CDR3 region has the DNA TGTGCCAGTAGTGACTTACAGCGGCCGAGCGGCTACACCTTC. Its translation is CASSDLQRPSGYTF.

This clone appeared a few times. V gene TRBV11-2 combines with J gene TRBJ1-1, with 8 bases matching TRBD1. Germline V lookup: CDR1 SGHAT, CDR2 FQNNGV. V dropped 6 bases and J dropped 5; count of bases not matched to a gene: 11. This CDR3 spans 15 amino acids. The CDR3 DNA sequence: TGTGCCAGCAGTTCCTCTCAGGGGGCAAGGACTGAAGCTTTCTTT. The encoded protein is CASSSSQGARTEAFF.

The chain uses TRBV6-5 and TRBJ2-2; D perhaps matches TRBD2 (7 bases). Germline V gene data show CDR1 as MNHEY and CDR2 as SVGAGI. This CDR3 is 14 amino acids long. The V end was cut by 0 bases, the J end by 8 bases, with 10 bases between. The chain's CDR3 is CASSYSRGGGELFF. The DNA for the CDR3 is TGTGCCAGCAGTTACTCGAGGGGGGGAGGGGAGCTGTTTTTT.